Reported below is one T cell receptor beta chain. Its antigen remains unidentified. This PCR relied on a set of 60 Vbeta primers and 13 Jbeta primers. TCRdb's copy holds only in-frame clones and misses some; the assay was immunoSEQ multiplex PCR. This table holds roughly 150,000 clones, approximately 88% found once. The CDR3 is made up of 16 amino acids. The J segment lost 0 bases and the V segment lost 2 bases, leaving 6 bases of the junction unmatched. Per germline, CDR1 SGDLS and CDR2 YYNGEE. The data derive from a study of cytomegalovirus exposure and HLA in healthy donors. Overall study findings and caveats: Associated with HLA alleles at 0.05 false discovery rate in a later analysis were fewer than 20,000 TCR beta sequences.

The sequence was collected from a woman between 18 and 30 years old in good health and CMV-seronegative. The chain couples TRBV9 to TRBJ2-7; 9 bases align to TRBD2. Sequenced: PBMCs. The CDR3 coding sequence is TGTGCCAGCAGCGTCCAAAGCGGGGGGAGCTCCTACGAGCAGTACTTC. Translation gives CASSVQSGGSSYEQYF.